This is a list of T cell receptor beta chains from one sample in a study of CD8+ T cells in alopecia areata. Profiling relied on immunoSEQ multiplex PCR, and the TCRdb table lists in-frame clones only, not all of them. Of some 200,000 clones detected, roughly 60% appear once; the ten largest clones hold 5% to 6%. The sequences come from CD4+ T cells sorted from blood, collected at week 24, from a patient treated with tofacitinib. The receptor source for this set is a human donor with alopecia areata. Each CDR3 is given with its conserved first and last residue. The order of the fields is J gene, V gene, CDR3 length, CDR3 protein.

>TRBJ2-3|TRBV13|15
CASSLGRGHTDTQYF
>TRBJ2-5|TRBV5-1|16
CASSPSLAGAQKTQYF
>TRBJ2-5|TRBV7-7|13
CASSFGGQETQYF
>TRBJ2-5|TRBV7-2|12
CASSSYRETQYF
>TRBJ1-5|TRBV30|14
CAWTHDRAGQPQHF
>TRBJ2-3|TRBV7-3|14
CASSLSEIADTQYF
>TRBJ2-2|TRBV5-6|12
CASSLSTGELFF
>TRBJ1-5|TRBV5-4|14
CASSFQGAHQPQHF
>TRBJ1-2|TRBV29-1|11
CSVGDREHTSF
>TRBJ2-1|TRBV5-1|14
CASSSYQGAREQFF
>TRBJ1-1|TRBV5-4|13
CASSSQGRELAFF
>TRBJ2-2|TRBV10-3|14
CAISAQQQDGELFF
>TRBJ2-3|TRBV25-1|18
CASSVPLGASGDTDTQYF
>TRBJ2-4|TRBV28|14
CASRPGLVKNIQYF